This TCR beta chain was sequenced during a study of regulatory T cells in long-lasting Graves disease. This clonotype turned up a few times. Trimming removed 0 bases from V and 8 bases from J; junction bases left unmatched: 3. This CDR3 contains 16 residues. CDR1 and CDR2 (germline): LGHNA, YSLEER. Time point specified: newly diagnosed GD, antithyroid drugs for less than 3 months. Making the TCR library involved RNA that had been extracted from PBMCs. Both iRepertoire HTBI primers and Arm-PCR of CDR3 regions were used to build the TCR beta libraries. Each CDR3 protein gets one entry after TCRdb re-called the multiplex PCR reads with MiXCR. This table has hundreds of thousands of distinct CDR3 sequences, less than 20% appearing once. These records were also assigned to another study, of T cells in Graves' hyperthyroidism and ophthalmopathy.

Sequencing used peripheral blood mononuclear cells (PBMCs), obtained at new diagnosis, from a patient treated with antithyroid drugs. The receptor was isolated from a woman aged 25 to 45 with Graves disease. The chain couples TRBV4-3 to TRBJ2-1, with 14 bases aligning to TRBD2. CDR3 sequence reads: CASSQETGLAGDEQFF. CDR3 sequence (DNA): TGCGCCAGCAGCCAAGAGACGGGACTAGCGGGAGATGAGCAGTTCTTC.